This T cell receptor beta chain originates from a study of neurological immune-mediated disorders. This clonotype was counted many times. TCRdb redid the calling of the 5' RACE reads with MiXCR, one entry per CDR3 protein. The sample includes 45,000 to 65,000 distinct CDR3 sequences, about 3.7% seen only once; the top ten take about 5.5%. This TCR came from a man in his forties with multiple sclerosis. The sample consisted of PBMCs.

Here the CDR3 reads CSASFANTEAFF. The CDR3 nucleotides read TGCAGTGCTAGCTTTGCCAACACTGAAGCTTTCTTT. This sequence joins TRBV20-1 and TRBJ1-1; D call uncertain. The germline V gene encodes CDR1 DFQATT and CDR2 SNEGSKA (reference sequence). V lost 3 bases and J lost 2, with 7 bases in between. This CDR3 comprises 12 residues.